The clone carrying this TCR beta chain showed up just a few times. No antigen is known for it. TCRdb re-called the 5' RACE reads through MiXCR, storing one row per CDR3 protein. The sample includes some 320,000 distinct CDR3 sequences, roughly 4.3% of them seen just once. The germline V gene encodes CDR1 SEHNR and CDR2 FQNEAQ (reference sequence). Deletions cut 4 bases from V and 1 base from J, with 13 bases between. The CDR3 consists of 16 residues. These data originate in a study of T cells after yellow fever vaccination. Whole-study results and caveats: The presence of abundant clonotypes contaminating from the bulk population was possible in FACS-sorted repertoires.

The source material was PBMCs, sampled 15 days after the yellow fever booster vaccination. The genes are TRBV7-9 and TRBJ2-2; no clear D. The receptor was derived from a man younger than 35 who received the YFV17D yellow fever vaccine. As DNA, the CDR3 is TGTGCCAGCAGCTCAAAGGACCCACGGAACACCGGGGAGCTGTTTTTT. Its protein is CASSSKDPRNTGELFF.